The clone carrying this TCR beta chain has more than one count but fewer than ten. Its target is unknown. Deletions cut 5 bases from V and 4 bases from J, with 20 bases between. CDR3 length equals 17 residues. Germline CDR1 and CDR2: SGHVS and FQNEAQ. TCRdb recomputed calls from the reads with MiXCR, one row per CDR3 protein. This repertoire shows around 450,000 distinct CDR3 sequences, roughly 30% found once; its top ten account for roughly an eighth. The sample belongs to a study of T cell repertoires in cytomegalovirus infection. Broader study findings: Identification of carriers of CMV plus the relevant HLA was performed using cumulative public TCR beta family frequency.

Material for sequencing was PBMCs. The TCR was taken from a human donor in good health (CMV status not recorded). Some clones in this sample may be carry-over from other donors' samples. V gene TRBV7-8 combines with J gene TRBJ1-4; D is perhaps TRBD1 (6 bases). The CDR3 DNA is TGTGCCAGCAGCACTAAGGGGGACCTTTTGGGTAATGAAAAACTGTTTTTT. This translates into CASSTKGDLLGNEKLFF. Supplemented by reference TRBV7-8 and TRBJ1-4, the full variable domain reads GAGVSQSPRYKVAKRGQDVALRCDPISGHVSLFWYQQALGQGPEFLTYFQNEAQLDKSGLPSDRFFAERPEGSVSTLKIQRTQQEDSAVYLCASSTKGDLLGNEKLFFGSGTQLSVL.